What follows describes a single T cell receptor (beta chain). As originally analysed: Reference gene primer amplification in the assay estimated nucleated cell counts. Sequenced by immunoSEQ multiplex PCR; TCRdb stores in-frame clones only, minus some. Clone size and V and J calls were adopted from that table, with D and trimming inferred from the DNA. This sample has about 120,000 clones, with 80% to 90% found just once. The source of the sample is a study of blood T cell repertoires in COVID-19. Study details: COVID-19 samples collected from the United States, Italy and Spain covered acute and convalescent phases. Sources were T cells, B-cell-depleted T cells, or PBMCs; the material itself was cDNA or gDNA.

The V and J ends lost 2 bases and 9 bases, in that order; junction bases with no gene match: 16. The V gene's germline CDR1 is MNHEY and CDR2 SMNVEV (reference sequence). The CDR3 runs 17 residues. V and J are TRBV27 and TRBJ2-3; TRBD2 agrees at 8 bases. Sequenced: peripheral blood. The TCR comes from a woman between 50 and 59 years old with acute or convalescent COVID-19. DNA of the CDR3: TGTGCCAGCAGTTTAGAGTTTCAGGGTGCGAGCGGGAGAACGCAGTATTTT. This gives the protein CASSLEFQGASGRTQYF.